These 10 T cell receptor beta chains were all obtained from the same sample, sequenced in a study of cytomegalovirus exposure and HLA in healthy donors. The PCR employed 60 Vbeta primers together with 13 Jbeta primers. Sequencing was performed with immunoSEQ multiplex PCR; in TCRdb, only in-frame clones are kept and a portion is missing. Of a few hundred thousand clones listed, 80% to 95% were seen once; the top ten hold 1.5% to 2%. Sample: PBMCs. The source of these receptors is a girl under 10 years old in good health and CMV-seronegative.

The CDR3 nucleotides read TGCGCCAGCAGCCAAGAATTTCCGGGACATAGCTCCTACAATGAGCAGTTCTTC. Translated, it gives CASSQEFPGHSSYNEQFF. The chain joins TRBV4-1 to TRBJ2-1; a weak D match, TRBD1 (6 bases). The V end lost 0 bases, the J end lost 0 bases, and 15 bases lay between the germline ends. The CDR3 contains 18 residues. Germline V gene sequence: CDR1 MGHRA, CDR2 YSYEKL.

This clone was seen only once. V is TRBV27 and J is TRBJ1-5; a weak D match, TRBD1 (5 bases). Per germline, CDR1 MNHEY and CDR2 SMNVEV (reference sequence). Trimming took 5 bases from V and 2 from J, leaving 13 bases between them. There are 15 residues in the CDR3. The chain's CDR3 is CASSPGPSGNQPQHF. The CDR3 bases are TGTGCCAGCAGTCCAGGGCCCAGCGGCAATCAGCCCCAGCATTTT.

This rearrangement joins TRBV6-1 to TRBJ2-5, with TRBD2 matching 12 bases. Trimming took 4 bases from V and 5 from J; bases not matched to a gene: 5. Germline CDR1 and CDR2: MNHNS and SASEGT. The CDR3 consists of 15 residues. The CDR3: CASSGWTSGEETQYF. The CDR3 nucleotides are TGTGCCAGCAGTGGGTGGACTAGCGGGGAGGAGACCCAGTACTTC.

The V call is TRBV13, the J call TRBJ2-1, with TRBD2 as a possible D gene (5 bases). The length of the CDR3 is 15 residues. Germline CDR1 reads PRHDT; CDR2 reads FYEKMQ (reference sequence). The ends were cut back, 1 base at V and 12 bases at J, with 19 bases in the middle. The CDR3, as DNA: TGTGCCAGCAGCTTAGAGTCCGGACTTGTACTAGGGCAGTTCTTC. This encodes CASSLESGLVLGQFF.

The chain is built from TRBV5-1 and TRBJ1-3, with 7 bases lining up with TRBD1. The J segment lost 2 bases and the V segment lost 3 bases, leaving 8 bases of the junction unmatched. The CDR3 is 16 amino acids. Germline V gives CDR1 SGHRS, CDR2 YFSETQ. CDR3 loop: CASSSGLQGAGNTIYF. The CDR3 DNA reads as TGCGCCAGCAGCTCGGGTCTCCAGGGGGCTGGAAACACCATATATTTT.

As concerns this clone: Relative to the germline gene, one junction end is altered; a read error may explain this. J is TRBJ2-5 and V is TRBV7-8; D is ambiguous. The CDR3 sequence is 14 residues long. Per the germline V gene, CDR1 is SGHVS and CDR2 is FQNEAQ. CDR3 in amino acids: CVSSLTPTRETQYF. DNA for the CDR3: TGTGTCAGCAGCTTAACACCGACGAGGGAGACCCAGTACTTC.

V and J are TRBV7-2 and TRBJ2-7; TRBD1 matches 7 bases. J gave up 6 bases and V 3 bases, and 11 bases lay outside the gene matches. Germline values: CDR1 SGHTA, CDR2 FQGNSA. The CDR3 runs 15 residues. The CDR3 loop reads CASSLIGGESGEQYF. As DNA, the CDR3 is TGTGCCAGCAGCTTGATAGGGGGCGAATCTGGCGAGCAGTACTTC. The full variable domain, its missing parts supplied by reference TRBV7-2 and TRBJ2-7, is GAGVSQSPSNKVTEKGKDVELRCDPISGHTALYWYRQSLGQGLEFLIYFQGNSAPDKSGLPSDRFSAERTGGSVSTLTIQRTQQEDSAVYLCASSLIGGESGEQYFGPGTRLTVT.

The chain uses TRBV5-1 and TRBJ2-3; D is unclear. The CDR3 runs to 13 residues. The germline V gene encodes CDR1 SGHRS and CDR2 YFSETQ. The germline V and J ends were trimmed by 4 bases and 5 bases, with 11 bases remaining between them. Written as DNA, the CDR3 is TGCGCCAGCAGCCCCGGTCTTCAAGATACGCAGTATTTT. Its translation is CASSPGLQDTQYF. Drawing the rest from reference TRBV5-1 and TRBJ2-3, the complete variable domain is KAGVTQTPRYLIKTRGQQVTLSCSPISGHRSVSWYQQTPGQGLQFLFEYFSETQRNKGNFPGRFSGRQFSNSRSEMNVSTLELGDSALYLCASSPGLQDTQYFGPGTRLTVL.

As for this clone: The junction departs from the called germline gene at one end, perhaps through a read error. The chain couples TRBV7-9 to TRBJ1-2; TRBD1 aligns across 7 bases. The CDR3 spans 18 residues. The germline CDR1 and CDR2 sequences are SEHNR and FQNEAQ (reference sequence). The DNA of the CDR3 is TGTTCCAGCAGCCCCACGCCGGGACAGAAGTTAGCTAACTATGGCTACACCTTC. It codes for CSSSPTPGQKLANYGYTF.

The genes are TRBV30 and TRBJ2-7; 7 bases agree with TRBD1. Per the germline V gene, CDR1 is GTSNPN and CDR2 is SVGIG (reference sequence). Unmatched junction bases numbered 13, after V lost 3 bases and J lost 5 bases. This CDR3 contains 15 residues. The CDR3 DNA follows: TGTGCCTGGAGCGTAGGGACAGAAGATAGGGACGAGCAGTACTTC. It yields the protein CAWSVGTEDRDEQYF.